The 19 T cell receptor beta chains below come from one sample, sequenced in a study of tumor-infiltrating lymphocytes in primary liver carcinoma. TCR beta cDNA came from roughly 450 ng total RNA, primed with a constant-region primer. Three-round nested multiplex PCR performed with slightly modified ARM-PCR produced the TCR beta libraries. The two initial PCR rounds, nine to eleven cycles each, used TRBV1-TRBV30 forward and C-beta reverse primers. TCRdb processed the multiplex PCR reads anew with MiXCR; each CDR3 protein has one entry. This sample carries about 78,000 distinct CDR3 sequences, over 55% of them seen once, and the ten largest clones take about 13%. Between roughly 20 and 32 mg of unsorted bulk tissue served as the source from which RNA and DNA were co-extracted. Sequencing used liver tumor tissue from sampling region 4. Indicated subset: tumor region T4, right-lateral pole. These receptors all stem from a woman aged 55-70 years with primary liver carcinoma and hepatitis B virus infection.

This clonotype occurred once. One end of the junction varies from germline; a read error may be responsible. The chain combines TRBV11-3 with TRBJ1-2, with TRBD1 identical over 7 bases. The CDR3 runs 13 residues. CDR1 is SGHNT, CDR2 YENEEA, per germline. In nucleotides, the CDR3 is TGTGCCAGTAGCTTGACAGGGAACTATGTCTACATCTTC. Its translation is CASSLTGNYVYIF.

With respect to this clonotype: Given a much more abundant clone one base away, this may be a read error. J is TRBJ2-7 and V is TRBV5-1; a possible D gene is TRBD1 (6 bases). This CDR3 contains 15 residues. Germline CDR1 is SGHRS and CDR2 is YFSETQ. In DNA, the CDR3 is TGCGCCAGCAGCTTGGTGGCAGGGGACACCTACGAGCATTACTTC. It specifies CASSLVAGDTYEHYF.

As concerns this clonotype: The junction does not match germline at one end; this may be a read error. CDR3 sequence: CVSSFWEPQHF. CDR3 in DNA: TGCGTCAGCAGCTTCTGGGAGCCCCAGCATTTT. The rearrangement joins TRBV5-1 to TRBJ1-5; D not resolved. The germline V gene encodes CDR1 SGHRS and CDR2 YFSETQ. CDR3 length: 11 residues.

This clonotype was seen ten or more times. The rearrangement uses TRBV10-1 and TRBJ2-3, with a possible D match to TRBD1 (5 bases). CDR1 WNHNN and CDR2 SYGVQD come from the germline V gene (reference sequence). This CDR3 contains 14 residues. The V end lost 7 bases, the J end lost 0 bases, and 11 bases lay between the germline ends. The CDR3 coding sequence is TGCGCCAGCAACCCAGACAGAAGCACAGATACGCAGTATTTT. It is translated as CASNPDRSTDTQYF.

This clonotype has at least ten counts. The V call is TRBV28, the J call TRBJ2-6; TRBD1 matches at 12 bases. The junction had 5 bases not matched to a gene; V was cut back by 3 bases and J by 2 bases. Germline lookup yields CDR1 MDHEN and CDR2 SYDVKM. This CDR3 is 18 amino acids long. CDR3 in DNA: TGTGCCAGCAGTTTTGCGGGACAGGGGGCAACTGGGGCCAACGTCCTGACTTTC. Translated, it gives CASSFAGQGATGANVLTF.

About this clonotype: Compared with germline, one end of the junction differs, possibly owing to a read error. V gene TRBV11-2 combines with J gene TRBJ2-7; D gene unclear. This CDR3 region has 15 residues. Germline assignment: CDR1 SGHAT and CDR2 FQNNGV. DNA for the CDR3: TGTGCCAGCACCTTAGACCCAGGCCATACGTCCGGGCAGTATTTC. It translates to CASTLDPGHTSGQYF.

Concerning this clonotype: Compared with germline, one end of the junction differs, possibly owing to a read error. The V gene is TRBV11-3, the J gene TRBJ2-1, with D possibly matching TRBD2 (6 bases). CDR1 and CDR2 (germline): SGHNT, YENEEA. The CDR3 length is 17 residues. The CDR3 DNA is TGTGCCAGCAGCTTACGGAGGGCGCGGACCATGGGCAATGAGCATTTCTTC. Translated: CASSLRRARTMGNEHFF.

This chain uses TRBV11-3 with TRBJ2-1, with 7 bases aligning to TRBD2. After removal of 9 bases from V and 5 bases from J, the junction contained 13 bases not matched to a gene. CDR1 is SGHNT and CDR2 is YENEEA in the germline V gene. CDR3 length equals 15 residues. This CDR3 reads CASSPLGSGNNEQFF. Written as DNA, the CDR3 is TGTGCCAGTAGCCCTCTGGGCAGCGGGAACAATGAGCAGTTCTTC.

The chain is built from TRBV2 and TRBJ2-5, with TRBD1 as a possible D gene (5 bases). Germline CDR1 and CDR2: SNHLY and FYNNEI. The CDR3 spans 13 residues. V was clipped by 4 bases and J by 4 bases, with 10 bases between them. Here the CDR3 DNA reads TGTGCCAGCAGTGTGCAGGGAAGAGAGACCCAGTACTTC. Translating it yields CASSVQGRETQYF.

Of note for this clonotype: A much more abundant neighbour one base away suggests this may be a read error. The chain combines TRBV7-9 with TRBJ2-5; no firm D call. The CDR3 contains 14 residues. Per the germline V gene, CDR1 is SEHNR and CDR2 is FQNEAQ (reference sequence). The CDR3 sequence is CVSSDSGFGETQYF. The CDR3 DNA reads TGTGTCAGCAGCGATTCAGGATTTGGGGAGACCCAGTACTTC.

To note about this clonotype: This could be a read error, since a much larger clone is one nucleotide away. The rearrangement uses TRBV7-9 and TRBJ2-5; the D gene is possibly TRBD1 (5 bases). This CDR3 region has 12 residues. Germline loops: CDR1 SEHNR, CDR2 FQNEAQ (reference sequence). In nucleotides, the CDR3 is TGTGTAGGGGCGGTTGGACGGGAGACCCAGTACTTC. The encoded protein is CVGAVGRETQYF.

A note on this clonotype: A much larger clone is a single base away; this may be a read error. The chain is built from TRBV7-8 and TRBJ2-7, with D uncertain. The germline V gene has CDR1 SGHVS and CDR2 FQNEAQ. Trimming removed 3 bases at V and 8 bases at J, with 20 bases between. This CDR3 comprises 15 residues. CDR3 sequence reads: CASSLGSSMGPQQYF. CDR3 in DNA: TGTGCCAGCAGCTTGGGCAGTAGCATGGGCCCTCAGCAGTACTTC.

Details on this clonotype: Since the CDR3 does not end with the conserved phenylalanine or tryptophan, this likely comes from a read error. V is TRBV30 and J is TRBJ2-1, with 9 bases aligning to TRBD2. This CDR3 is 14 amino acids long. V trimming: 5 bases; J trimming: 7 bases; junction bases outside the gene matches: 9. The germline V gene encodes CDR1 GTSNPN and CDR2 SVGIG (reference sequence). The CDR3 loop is CAWGSGTSINEQFY. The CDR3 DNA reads TGTGCCTGGGGCTCCGGGACTAGCATAAATGAGCAGTTCTAC.

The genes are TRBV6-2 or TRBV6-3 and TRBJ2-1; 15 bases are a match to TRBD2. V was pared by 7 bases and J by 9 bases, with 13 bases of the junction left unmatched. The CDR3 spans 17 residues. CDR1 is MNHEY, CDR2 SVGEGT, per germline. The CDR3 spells CASTGTSGRSFYSEQFF. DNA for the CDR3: TGTGCCAGCACCGGGACTAGCGGGAGGTCCTTTTATAGTGAGCAGTTCTTC.

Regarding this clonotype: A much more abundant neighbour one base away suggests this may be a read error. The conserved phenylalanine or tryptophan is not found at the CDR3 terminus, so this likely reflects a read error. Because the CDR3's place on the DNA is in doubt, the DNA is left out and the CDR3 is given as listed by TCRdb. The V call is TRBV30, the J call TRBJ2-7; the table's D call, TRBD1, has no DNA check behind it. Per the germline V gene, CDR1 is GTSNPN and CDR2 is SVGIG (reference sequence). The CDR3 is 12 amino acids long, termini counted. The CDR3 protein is CAWSGDRGLMYL.

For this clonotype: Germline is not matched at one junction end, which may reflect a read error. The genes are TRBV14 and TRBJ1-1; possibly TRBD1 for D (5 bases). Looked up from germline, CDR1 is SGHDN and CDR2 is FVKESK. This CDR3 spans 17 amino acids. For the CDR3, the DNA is TGCGCCAGCAACCACGAAGGGGTAGAGTTAGGTTATTTTGAAGCTTTCTTT. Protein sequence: CASNHEGVELGYFEAFF.

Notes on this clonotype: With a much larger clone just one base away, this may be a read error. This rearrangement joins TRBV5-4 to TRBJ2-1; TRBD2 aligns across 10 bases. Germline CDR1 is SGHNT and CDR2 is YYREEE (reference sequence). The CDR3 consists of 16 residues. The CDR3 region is CTSSLARLAGADEQFF. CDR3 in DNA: TGTACCAGCAGCTTGGCACGTCTAGCGGGAGCTGATGAGCAGTTCTTC.

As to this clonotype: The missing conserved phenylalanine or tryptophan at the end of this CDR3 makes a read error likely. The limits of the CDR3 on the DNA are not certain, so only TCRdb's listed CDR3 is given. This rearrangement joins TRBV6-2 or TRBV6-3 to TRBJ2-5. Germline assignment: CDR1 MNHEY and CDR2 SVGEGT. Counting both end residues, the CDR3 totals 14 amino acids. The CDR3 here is CASSYSGLQETQYL.

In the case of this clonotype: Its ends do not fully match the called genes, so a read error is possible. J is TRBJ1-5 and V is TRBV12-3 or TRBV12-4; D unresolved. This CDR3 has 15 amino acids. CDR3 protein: CASSPWAVSNEPQHF. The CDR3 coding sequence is TGTGCCAGCAGCCCCTGGGCGGTGAGCAATGAGCCCCAGCATTTT.